Detailed here is one TCR beta chain. Its antigen remains undetermined. Per-base quality was not reported, and no clone a single base away is much larger than it. The immunoSEQ Assay was used to immunosequence TCRbeta CDR3 regions from genomic DNA. Genomic DNA was amplified by bias-controlled multiplex PCR before high-throughput sequencing. For the original study's pipeline: To quantify the absolute abundance of each unique TCRbeta CDR3 region, the sequences were collapsed and filtered. Clonality, defined as 1 minus Pielou's evenness, was calculated using only productive rearrangements. To compute tumor T-cell fraction, TCRbeta template counts were normalized to usable DNA, with usable DNA estimated from several housekeeping genes. Clones with significantly greater frequencies in on-treatment versus baseline samples were identified using a previously published method. Drawn from immuneACCESS, this table holds only the in-frame rearrangements with V and J called that TCRdb kept. Clones are partly lost; checked studies trace under half to an unresolved V gene and leave the rest unexplained. From that table come the V and J calls and clone size; the DNA was used to work out D and trimming. Present in this sample are about 3,500 clones, 15% to 20% of which were seen just once. The ten largest clones add up to about 20% of the sample.

This sample was included in a study of sequential checkpoint blockade in melanoma (dated by TCRdb to between 2018 and 2021). As for the study more broadly: In a 1:1 randomization, patients received either first-line nivolumab then ipilimumab (arm A) or ipilimumab then nivolumab (arm B). About 75% of the matched tumor biopsy pairs taken before and after treatment were from the same lesion. Maintenance nivolumab came after both trial sequences. DNA from more than 70 pretreatment melanoma tumor samples was subjected to TCRbeta immunosequencing. For about two dozen patients, matched tumor biopsies were taken both before treatment and at week 13, after single-agent nivolumab (arm A) or ipilimumab (arm B).

Findings and caveats that apply to the study as a whole: Tumor T-cell fraction and clonality were correlated with PD-L1 staining and CD8+ T-cell counts, but not with mutational load. Achieving clinical benefit was about 30 times more likely for patients whose tumor T-cell fraction and clonality increased by week 13. Larger, independent patient cohorts are needed to validate the response-prediction model that combines TCR metrics and mutation burden. In the nivolumab-first arm (arm A), an association was found between pretreatment tumor TIL clonality and response (P = .04). Within-arm analyses of tumor T-cell fraction were limited by small sample sizes and reduced statistical power.

Including cysteine and phenylalanine, the CDR3 has 15 amino acids. Only the CDR3 portion is preserved as DNA: 45 bases, with reading frame beginning at the first base. V is trimmed back by 6 bases and J by 5 bases, and the junction contains 12 bases that no gene match accounts for. CDR1 and CDR2, per the germline V gene (reference sequence), are LNHDA and SQIVND. This sample's treatment or condition label indicates: randomized to nivolumab then ipilimumab (arm A) or the reverse (arm B). None of the trial patients had been given prior DNA-damaging chemotherapy. The samples were obtained from melanoma patients enrolled in CheckMate 064, an open-label, randomized phase II trial testing sequential checkpoint blockade. Genomic DNA from formalin-fixed paraffin-embedded (FFPE) tissue samples was used for tumor TCR sequencing.

The sequence joins TRBV19 to TRBJ1-2; 7 bases in the middle match TRBD1. The sequencing here drew on tumor tissue (inferred from file names), taken from a patient given nivolumab and ipilimumab in sequence. The receptor was derived from a human donor with melanoma. The DNA is as follows: TGTGCCAGTAGCCCCCCCGGGACAGACCTTTATGGCTACACCTTC. This sequence encodes CASSPPGTDLYGYTF.